This T cell receptor beta chain is drawn from a study of blood T cell repertoires in COVID-19. Germline V gene lookup returns CDR1 MNHEY and CDR2 SMNVEV (reference sequence). This CDR3 is 14 amino acids long. V trimming: 6 bases; J trimming: 10 bases; junction bases outside the gene matches: 14. Data came from immunoSEQ multiplex PCR; TCRdb stores just in-frame clones and leaves some out. The sample consists of about 160,000 clones, 75% to 85% of them appearing once. The receptor was isolated from a woman aged 55-69 years who had recovered from COVID-19. This chain joins TRBV27 and TRBJ1-2; the match to TRBD1 covers 7 bases. Sequencing was carried out using PBMCs or T cells enriched from blood (not recorded which). DNA of the CDR3: TGTGCCAGCAGCCAAATATTAACAGGGGAAGCCTACACCTTC. This translates into CASSQILTGEAYTF.